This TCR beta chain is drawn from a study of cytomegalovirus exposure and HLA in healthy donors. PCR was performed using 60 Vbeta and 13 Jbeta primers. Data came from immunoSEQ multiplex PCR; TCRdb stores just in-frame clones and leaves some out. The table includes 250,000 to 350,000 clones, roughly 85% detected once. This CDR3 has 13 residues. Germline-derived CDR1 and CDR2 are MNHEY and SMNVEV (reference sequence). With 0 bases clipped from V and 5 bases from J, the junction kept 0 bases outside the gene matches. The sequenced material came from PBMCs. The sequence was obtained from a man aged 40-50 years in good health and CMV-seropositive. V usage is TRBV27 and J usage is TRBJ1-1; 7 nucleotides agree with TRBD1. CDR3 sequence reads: CASSLSTGTEAFF. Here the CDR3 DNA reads TGTGCCAGCAGTTTATCGACAGGGACTGAAGCTTTCTTT.